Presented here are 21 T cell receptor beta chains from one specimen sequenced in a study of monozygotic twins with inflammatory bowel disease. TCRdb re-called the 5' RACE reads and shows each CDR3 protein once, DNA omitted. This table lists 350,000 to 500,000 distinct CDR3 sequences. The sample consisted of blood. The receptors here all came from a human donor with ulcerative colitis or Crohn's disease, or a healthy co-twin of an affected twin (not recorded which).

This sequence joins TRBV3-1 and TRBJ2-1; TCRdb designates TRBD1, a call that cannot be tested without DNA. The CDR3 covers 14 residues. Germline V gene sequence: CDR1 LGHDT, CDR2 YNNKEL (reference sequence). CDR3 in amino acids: CASSLWTGTNEQFF.

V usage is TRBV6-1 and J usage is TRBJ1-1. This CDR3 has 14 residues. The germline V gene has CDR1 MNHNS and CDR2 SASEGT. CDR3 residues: CASSGGGWSTEAFF.

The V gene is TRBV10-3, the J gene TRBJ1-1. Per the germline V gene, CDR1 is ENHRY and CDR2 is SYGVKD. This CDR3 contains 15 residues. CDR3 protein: CAISNLGEGNTEAFF.

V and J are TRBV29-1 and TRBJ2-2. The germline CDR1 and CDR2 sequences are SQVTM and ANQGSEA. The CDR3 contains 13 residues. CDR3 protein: CSVRSGVTGELFF.

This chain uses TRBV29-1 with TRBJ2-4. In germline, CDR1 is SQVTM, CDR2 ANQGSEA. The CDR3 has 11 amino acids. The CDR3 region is CSVVGWDIQYF.

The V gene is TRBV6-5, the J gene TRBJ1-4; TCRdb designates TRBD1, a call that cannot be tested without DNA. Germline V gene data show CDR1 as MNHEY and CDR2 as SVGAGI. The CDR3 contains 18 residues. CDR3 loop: CASSYHPGRARMPEKLFF.

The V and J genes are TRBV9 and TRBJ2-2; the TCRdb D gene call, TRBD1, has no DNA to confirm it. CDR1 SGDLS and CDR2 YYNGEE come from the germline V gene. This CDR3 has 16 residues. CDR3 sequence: CASSVGGGGNTGELFF.

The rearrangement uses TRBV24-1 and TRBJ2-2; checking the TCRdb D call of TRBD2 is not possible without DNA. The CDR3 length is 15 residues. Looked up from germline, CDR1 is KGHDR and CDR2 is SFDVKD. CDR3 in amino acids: CATSDPLTNTGELSF.

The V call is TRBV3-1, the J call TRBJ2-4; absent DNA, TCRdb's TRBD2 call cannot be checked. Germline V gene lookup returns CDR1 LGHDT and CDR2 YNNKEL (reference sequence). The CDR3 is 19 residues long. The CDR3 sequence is CASSQDVLTSDRAKNIQYF. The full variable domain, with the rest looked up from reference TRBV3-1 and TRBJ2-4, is DTAVSQTPKYLVTQMGNDKSIKCEQNLGHDTMYWYKQDSKKFLKIMFSYNNKELIINETVPNRFSPKSPDKAHLNLHINSLELGDSAVYFCASSQDVLTSDRAKNIQYFGAGTRLSVL.

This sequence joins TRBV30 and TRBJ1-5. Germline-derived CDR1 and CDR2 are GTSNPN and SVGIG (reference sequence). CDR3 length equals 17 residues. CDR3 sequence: CAWRGPLIPHSNQPQHF.

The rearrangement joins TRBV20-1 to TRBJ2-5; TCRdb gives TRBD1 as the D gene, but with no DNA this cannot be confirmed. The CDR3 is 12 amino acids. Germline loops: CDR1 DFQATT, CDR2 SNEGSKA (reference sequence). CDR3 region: CSGAGGKETQYF.

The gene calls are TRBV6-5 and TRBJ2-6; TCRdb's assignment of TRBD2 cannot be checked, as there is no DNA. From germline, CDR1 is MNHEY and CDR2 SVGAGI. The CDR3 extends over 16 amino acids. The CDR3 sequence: CASSYRLQREANVLTF.

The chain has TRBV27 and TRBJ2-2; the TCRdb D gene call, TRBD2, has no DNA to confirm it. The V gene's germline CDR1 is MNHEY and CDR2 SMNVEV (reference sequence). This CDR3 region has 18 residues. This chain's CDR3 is CASSLDRGGRKSTGELFF.

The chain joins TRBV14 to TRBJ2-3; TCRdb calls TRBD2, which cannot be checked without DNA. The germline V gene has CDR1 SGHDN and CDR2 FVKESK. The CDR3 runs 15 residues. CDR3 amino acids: CASSQAQRMTDTQYF.

The CDR3 loop is CASSKLAGGSYNEQFF. The gene calls are TRBV7-9 and TRBJ2-1; TCRdb gives TRBD2 as the D gene, but with no DNA this cannot be confirmed. Germline V gene lookup returns CDR1 SEHNR and CDR2 FQNEAQ (reference sequence). The CDR3 consists of 16 residues.

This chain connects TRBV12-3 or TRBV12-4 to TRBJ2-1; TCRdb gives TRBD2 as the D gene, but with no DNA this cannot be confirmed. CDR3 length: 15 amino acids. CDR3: CASSRGTPMGNEQFF.

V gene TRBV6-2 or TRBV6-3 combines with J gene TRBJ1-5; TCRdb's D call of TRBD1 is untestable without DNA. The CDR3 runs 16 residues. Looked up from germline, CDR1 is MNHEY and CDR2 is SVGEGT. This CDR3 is CASSQPRTGINQPQHF.

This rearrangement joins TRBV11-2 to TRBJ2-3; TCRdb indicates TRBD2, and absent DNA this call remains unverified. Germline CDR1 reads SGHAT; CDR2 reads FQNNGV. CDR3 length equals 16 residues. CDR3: CASSLASGGPGDTQYF.

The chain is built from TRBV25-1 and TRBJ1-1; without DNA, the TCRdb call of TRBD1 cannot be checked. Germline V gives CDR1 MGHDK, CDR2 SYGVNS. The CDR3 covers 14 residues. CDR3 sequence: CASTPEGTGGRAFF.

CDR3 region: CASSRGQGLGYTF. The chain joins TRBV2 to TRBJ1-2; TCRdb proposes TRBD1, but this gene call is untestable without DNA. There are 13 residues in the CDR3. The germline gives CDR1 SNHLY, CDR2 FYNNEI.

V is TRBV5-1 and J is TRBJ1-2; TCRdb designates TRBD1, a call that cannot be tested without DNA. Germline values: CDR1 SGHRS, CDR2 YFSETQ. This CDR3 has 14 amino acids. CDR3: CASSIQGATEGYTF.